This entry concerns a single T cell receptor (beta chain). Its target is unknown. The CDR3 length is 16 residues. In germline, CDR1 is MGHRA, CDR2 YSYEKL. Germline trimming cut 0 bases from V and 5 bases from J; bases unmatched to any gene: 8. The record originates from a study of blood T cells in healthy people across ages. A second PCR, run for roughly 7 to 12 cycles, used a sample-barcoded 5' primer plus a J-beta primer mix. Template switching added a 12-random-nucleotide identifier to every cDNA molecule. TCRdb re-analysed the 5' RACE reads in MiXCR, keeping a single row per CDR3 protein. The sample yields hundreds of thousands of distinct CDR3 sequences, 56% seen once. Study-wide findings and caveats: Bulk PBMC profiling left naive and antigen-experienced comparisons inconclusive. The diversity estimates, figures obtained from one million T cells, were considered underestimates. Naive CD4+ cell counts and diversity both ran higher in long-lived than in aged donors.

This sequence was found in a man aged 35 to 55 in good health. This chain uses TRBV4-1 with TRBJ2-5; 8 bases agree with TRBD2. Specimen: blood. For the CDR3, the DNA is TGCGCCAGCAGCCAAGAGTCGGGAGGGCTTCAGGAGACCCAGTACTTC. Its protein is CASSQESGGLQETQYF.